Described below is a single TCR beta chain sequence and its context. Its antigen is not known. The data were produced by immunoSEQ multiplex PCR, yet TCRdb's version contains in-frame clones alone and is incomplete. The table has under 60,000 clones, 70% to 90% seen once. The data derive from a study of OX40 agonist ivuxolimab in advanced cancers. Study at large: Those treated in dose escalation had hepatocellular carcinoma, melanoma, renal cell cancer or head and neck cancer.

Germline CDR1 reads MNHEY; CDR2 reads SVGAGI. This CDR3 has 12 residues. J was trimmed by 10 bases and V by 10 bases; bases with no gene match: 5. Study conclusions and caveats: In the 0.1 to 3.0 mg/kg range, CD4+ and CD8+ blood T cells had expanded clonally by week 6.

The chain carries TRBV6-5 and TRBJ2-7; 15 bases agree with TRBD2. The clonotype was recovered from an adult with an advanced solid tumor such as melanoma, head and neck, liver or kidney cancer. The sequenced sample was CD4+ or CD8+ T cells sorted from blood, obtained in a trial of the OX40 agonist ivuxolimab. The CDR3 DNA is TGTGCCATTGGGACTAGCGGGGGGCAACAGTACTTC. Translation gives CAIGTSGGQQYF.